This T cell receptor beta chain was identified in a study of blood T cell repertoires in COVID-19. Profiled with immunoSEQ multiplex PCR; TCRdb holds only in-frame clones, not every one. The sample holds tens of thousands of clones, roughly 87% seen once. Germline V gene sequence: CDR1 SGDLS, CDR2 YYNGEE. The CDR3 sequence is 17 residues long. V was pared by 2 bases and J by 0 bases, with 15 bases between. The sample holds one count of this clone. Sequences were obtained from peripheral blood. The chain joins TRBV9 to TRBJ1-3; perhaps TRBD1 as D (6 bases). The sequence was obtained from a man aged 55 to 70 with acute or convalescent COVID-19. CDR3 bases: TGTGCCAGCAGCGTCAGGGAGGGCAGGGGCTCTGGAAACACCATATATTTT. Its translation is CASSVREGRGSGNTIYF.